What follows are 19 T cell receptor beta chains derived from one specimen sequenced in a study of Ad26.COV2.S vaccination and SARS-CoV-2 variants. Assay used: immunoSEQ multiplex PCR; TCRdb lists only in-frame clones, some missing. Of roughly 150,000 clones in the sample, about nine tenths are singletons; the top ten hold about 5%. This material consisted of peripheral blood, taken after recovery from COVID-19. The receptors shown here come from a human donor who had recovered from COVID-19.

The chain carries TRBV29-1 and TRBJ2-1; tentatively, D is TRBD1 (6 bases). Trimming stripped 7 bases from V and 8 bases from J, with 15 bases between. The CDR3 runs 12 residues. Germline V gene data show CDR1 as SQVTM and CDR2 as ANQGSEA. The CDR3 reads CSAYRKGDEQFF. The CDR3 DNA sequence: TGCAGCGCTTACAGGAAGGGGGATGAGCAGTTCTTC.

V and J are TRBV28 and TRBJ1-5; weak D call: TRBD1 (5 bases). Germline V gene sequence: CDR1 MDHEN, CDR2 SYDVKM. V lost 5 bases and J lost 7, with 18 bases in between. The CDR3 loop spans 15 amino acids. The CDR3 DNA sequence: TGTGCCAGCAGTCGACACCGGGACGCCCGGCAGCCCCAGCATTTT. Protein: CASSRHRDARQPQHF.

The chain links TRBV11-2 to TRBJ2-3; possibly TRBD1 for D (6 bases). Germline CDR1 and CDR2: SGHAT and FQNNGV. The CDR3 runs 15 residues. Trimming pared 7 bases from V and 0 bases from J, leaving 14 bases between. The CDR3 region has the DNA TGTGCCAGCACCGGACCCAGGGGTAGCACAGATACGCAGTATTTT. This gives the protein CASTGPRGSTDTQYF.

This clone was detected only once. The CDR3 sequence: CASSQGTVLCYGYTF. The DNA of the CDR3 is TGCGCCAGCAGTCAAGGGACCGTACTTTGCTATGGCTACACCTTC. This chain links TRBV23-1 with TRBJ1-2; perhaps TRBD1 as D (5 bases). TRBV23-1 counts as an open reading frame of uncertain function. CDR3 length equals 15 residues. V was clipped by 2 bases and J by 4 bases, with 14 bases between them.

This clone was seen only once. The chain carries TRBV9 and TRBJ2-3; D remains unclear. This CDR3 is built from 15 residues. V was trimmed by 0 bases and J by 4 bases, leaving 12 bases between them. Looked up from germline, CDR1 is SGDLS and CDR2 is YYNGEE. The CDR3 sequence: CASSVGAHPADTQYF. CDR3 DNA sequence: TGTGCCAGCAGCGTAGGTGCCCACCCCGCAGATACGCAGTATTTT.

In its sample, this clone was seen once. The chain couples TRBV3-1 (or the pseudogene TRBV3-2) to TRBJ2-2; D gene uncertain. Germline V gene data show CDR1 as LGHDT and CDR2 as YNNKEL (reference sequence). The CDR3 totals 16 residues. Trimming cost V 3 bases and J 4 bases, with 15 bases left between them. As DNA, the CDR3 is TGTGCCAGCAGCCATTCTCTAACAGAGCTCACCGGGGAGCTGTTTTTT. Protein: CASSHSLTELTGELFF.

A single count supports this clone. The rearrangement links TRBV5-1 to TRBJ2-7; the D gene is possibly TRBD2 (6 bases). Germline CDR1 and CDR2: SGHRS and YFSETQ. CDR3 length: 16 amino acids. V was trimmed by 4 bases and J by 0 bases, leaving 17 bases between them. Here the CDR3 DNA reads TGCGCCAGCAGCCCCGGAGGGGCGACCCACTCCTACGAGCAGTACTTC. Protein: CASSPGGATHSYEQYF.

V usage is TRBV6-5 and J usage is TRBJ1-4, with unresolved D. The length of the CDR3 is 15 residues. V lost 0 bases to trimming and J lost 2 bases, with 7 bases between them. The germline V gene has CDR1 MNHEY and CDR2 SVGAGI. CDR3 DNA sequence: TGTGCCAGCAGTTACTCTGGGTCGACTAATGAAAAACTGTTTTTT. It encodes CASSYSGSTNEKLFF.

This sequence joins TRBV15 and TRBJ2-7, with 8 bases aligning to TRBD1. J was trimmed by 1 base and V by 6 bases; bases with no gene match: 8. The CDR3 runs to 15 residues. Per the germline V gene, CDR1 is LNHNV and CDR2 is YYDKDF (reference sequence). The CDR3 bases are TGTGCCACCAGTCTAGGACAGGGCGCTTCCTACGAGCAGTACTTC. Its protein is CATSLGQGASYEQYF.

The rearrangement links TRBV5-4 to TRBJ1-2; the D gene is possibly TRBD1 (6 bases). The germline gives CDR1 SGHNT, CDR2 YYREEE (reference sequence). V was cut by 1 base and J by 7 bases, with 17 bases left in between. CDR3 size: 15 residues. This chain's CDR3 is CASSLRGGPLGGYTF. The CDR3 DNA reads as TGTGCCAGCAGCTTGAGGGGGGGACCCTTGGGTGGCTACACCTTC.

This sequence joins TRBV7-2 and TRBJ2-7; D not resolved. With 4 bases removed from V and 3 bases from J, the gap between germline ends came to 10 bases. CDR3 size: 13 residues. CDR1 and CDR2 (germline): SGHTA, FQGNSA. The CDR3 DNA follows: TGTGCCAGCAGCTCAACTCACGGCTACGAGCAGTACTTC. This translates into CASSSTHGYEQYF.

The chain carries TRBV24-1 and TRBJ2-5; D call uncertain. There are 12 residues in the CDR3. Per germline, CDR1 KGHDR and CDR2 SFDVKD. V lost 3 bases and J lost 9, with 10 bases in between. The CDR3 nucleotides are TGTGCCACCAGTGATCCCAGTGAGCCCCAGTACTTC. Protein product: CATSDPSEPQYF.

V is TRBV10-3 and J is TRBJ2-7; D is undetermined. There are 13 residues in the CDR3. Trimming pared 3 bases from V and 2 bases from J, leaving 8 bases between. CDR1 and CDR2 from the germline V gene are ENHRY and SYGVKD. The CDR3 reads CAISDGTPYEQYF. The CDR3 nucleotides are TGTGCCATCAGTGACGGTACCCCCTACGAGCAGTACTTC.

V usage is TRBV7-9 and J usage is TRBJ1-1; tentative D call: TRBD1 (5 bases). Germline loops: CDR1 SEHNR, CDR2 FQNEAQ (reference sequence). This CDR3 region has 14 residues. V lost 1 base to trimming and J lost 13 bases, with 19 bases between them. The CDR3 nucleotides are TGTGCCAGCAGCTTAGTTTCCGGGACGCGGTCGGATTTCTTT. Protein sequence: CASSLVSGTRSDFF.

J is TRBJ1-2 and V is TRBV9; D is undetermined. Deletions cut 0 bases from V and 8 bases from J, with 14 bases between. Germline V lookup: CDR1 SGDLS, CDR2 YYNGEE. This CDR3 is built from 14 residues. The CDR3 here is CASSVEARGGGYTF. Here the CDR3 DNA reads TGTGCCAGCAGCGTAGAGGCCCGGGGAGGCGGCTACACCTTC.

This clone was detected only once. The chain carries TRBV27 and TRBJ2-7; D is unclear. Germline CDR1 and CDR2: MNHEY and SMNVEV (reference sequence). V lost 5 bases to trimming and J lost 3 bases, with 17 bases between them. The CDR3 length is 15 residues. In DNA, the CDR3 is TGTGCCAGCAGTCAAACCGTCCATGTAGACTACGAGCAGTACTTC. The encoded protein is CASSQTVHVDYEQYF.

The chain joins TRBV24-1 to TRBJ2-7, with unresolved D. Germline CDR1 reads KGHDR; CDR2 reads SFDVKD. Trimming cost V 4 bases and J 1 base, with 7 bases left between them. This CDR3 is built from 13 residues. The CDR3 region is CATSESGSYEQYF. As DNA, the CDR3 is TGTGCCACCAGTGAAAGTGGATCCTACGAGCAGTACTTC.

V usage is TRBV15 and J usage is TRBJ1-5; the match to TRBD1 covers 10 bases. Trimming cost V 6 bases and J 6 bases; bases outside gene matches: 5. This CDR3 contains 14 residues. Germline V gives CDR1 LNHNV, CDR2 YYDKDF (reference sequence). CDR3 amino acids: CATRPDRGLQPQHF. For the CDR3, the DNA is TGTGCCACCAGACCCGACAGGGGGCTTCAGCCCCAGCATTTT.

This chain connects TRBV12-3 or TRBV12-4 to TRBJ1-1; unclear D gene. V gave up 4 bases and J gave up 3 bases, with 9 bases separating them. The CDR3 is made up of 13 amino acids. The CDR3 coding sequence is TGTGCCAGCAGTTCTCAACTCTACACTGAAGCTTTCTTT. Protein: CASSSQLYTEAFF.